The rows below give T cell receptor beta chains drawn from one sample of a study of blood T cell repertoires in COVID-19. The data were produced by immunoSEQ multiplex PCR, yet TCRdb's version contains in-frame clones alone and is incomplete. The sample has about 70,000 clones, roughly 87% seen once; the top ten hold 15% to 20%. Sequencing was performed on peripheral blood. Receptor source: a woman of 80 years or more with acute or convalescent COVID-19. Each CDR3 is given without its conserved first and last residue. Expanded clones get a size class; other rows say once, few or many, or leave the size out.

NA	TRBV6-5	TRBJ1-2	ASTAGEGYT
NA	TRBV15	TRBJ1-1	ATSPHDRVTEAF
NA	TRBV2	TRBJ1-4	ASSDSANEKLF
NA	TRBV11-2	TRBJ2-3	ASWGQGSTDTQY
once	TRBV15	TRBJ1-2	ATTDRVSSGYT
NA	TRBV11-2	TRBJ2-2	ASSLENTGPNTGELF
NA	TRBV7-9	TRBJ2-3	ASSTRTAWDTQY
many	TRBV19	TRBJ1-5	ASKVGQGKYQPQH
NA	TRBV7-2	TRBJ1-3	ASSLGPRDRGNTIY
NA	TRBV12-3/TRBV12-4	TRBJ2-7	ASSPWTGGQY
NA	TRBV27	TRBJ1-2	ASSESGTGFPNYGYT
NA	TRBV4-1	TRBJ2-5	ASSPNSGVQETQY
NA	TRBV9	TRBJ2-7	ASSVASGWDYEQY
NA	TRBV19	TRBJ2-5	ASSIEGGGTQY
few	TRBV6-1	TRBJ2-7	ASSENPGLPREQY
NA	TRBV4-1	TRBJ1-1	ASSQEGRPNTEAF
NA	TRBV18	TRBJ1-2	ASSPDSLYGYT
once	TRBV10-2	TRBJ1-4	ASSTTAGTGGEKLF
NA	TRBV28	TRBJ1-5	ASSPRQGALHQPQH
NA	TRBV18	TRBJ1-3	ASSPLGVQGDSGNTIY
NA	TRBV6-6	TRBJ1-3	ASRIEGTIY
NA	TRBV5-1	TRBJ1-4	ASSLAGFRVGGEKLF
NA	TRBV5-1	TRBJ1-1	ASSSRRGQDSTEAF
NA	TRBV7-2	TRBJ1-2	ASTMDRGNGYT
NA	TRBV9	TRBJ2-5	ASSVGLSETQY
NA	TRBV6-5	TRBJ1-3	ASSLERYSGNTIY
NA	TRBV6-5	TRBJ1-1	ASSRSTGMNTEAF
NA	TRBV13	TRBJ2-3	ASSLGLADTDTQY
NA	TRBV28	TRBJ1-4	ASSVTGGAGEKLF
NA	TRBV5-1	TRBJ1-1	ASSLDSRSHTEAF
NA	TRBV6-5	TRBJ1-5	ASKAPVGTHQPQH
NA	TRBV30	TRBJ1-6	AGTRKFNSPLH
NA	TRBV7-6	TRBJ2-1	ASSLSARDEQF
NA	TRBV11-3	TRBJ2-3	ASSLSGSTDTQY
NA	TRBV5-1	TRBJ2-6	ASRREGQAGANVLT
few	TRBV7-2	TRBJ1-2	ASSLERNYGYT
NA	TRBV5-1	TRBJ1-3	ASSSQGGTINTIY
NA	TRBV9	TRBJ1-6	ASSPGQRNSPLH
few	TRBV5-1	TRBJ1-5	ASSLIAGNDQPQH
NA	TRBV2	TRBJ1-1	ASRGQMDTEAF
NA	TRBV5-4	TRBJ2-7	ASSFPGTGYEQY
NA	TRBV3-1/TRBV3-2	TRBJ2-7	ASSQDTGNGGEQY
NA	TRBV16	TRBJ1-5	ASSRSSNQPQH
NA	TRBV19	TRBJ2-2	ASSIRESGELF
once	TRBV7-2	TRBJ2-1	ASSPVASQRGNEQF
NA	TRBV5-1	TRBJ1-6	ASSLSGTGESPLH
NA	TRBV6-5	TRBJ1-1	ASSPDRGEAF
once	TRBV5-4	TRBJ2-7	ASSLGGGYEQY
NA	TRBV3-1/TRBV3-2	TRBJ1-4	ASSPGGRGRKLF
NA	TRBV5-1	TRBJ2-5	ATTPQGMGTQY
NA	TRBV18	TRBJ2-5	ASSPEQGTGGTQY
few	TRBV7-9	TRBJ1-2	ASSSIEGGYT
NA	TRBV19	TRBJ1-1	ASLRGGAGLTEAF
NA	TRBV18	TRBJ2-5	ASSPDGWGRRGETQY
NA	TRBV5-5	TRBJ1-2	ASSGLTGPNYGYT
few	TRBV3-1/TRBV3-2	TRBJ1-1	ASSHGSGNTEAF
NA	TRBV18	TRBJ2-1	ASSRRGRGVNEQF
NA	TRBV5-5	TRBJ1-3	ASSLDISGNTIY